This TCR beta chain originates from a study of graft-versus-host responses after intestinal transplantation. In the study overall: Transplantation in recipients was multivisceral, liver-intestinal, or isolated intestinal. Following induction with anti-thymocyte globulin, all recipients were given tacrolimus and steroids for two to three years.

On this clone: The antigen is undetermined.

CDR1 is SEHNR and CDR2 is FQNEAQ in the germline V gene (reference sequence). The CDR3 contains 14 residues. V lost 3 bases to trimming and J lost 6 bases, with 11 bases between them. Profiling relied on immunoSEQ multiplex PCR, and the TCRdb table lists in-frame clones only, not all of them. The sample holds 84,000 or so clones, 80% to 90% seen once. Study findings and constraints: Clonal ratios of graft-versus-host to host-versus-graft in allografts were high for patients exhibiting graft-donor T cell macrochimerism. The recipient marrow held GvH clones, and some of them showed up first in ileum or blood.

The material sequenced was unstimulated CD8+ T cells sorted from spleen or lymph node cells, taken before transplant. The rearrangement uses TRBV7-9 and TRBJ2-2; no reliable D call. This clonotype was obtained from a human donor who was the organ donor for an intestinal transplant. The CDR3, as DNA: TGTGCCAGCAGCTTGGCGTACGGCGCCGGGGAGCTGTTTTTT. Protein: CASSLAYGAGELFF.